Here is one TCR beta chain with its context. This clone's antigen is unknown. It has no much larger one-base neighbor in the sample; base qualities were not kept. The sample is drawn from a study of cytomegalovirus exposure and HLA in healthy donors (dated 2017 in TCRdb). Notes on the research overall: An earlier analysis of approximately 550 of the donors reported approximately 290 Gb of sequence data and about 100 million unique TCR beta sequences from about 179 million T cells. An early release covering roughly 580 HLA-typed donors comprised approximately 290 gigabases of sequencing data and roughly 85 million unique TCR sequences. Of the 300 to 500 genotyped donors, 80% to 90% were placed in the genetic ancestry cluster associated with self-reported Caucasian donors. The study aimed to test whether cataloging public T cell receptors could reveal signatures of past pathogen exposure. The T cell repertoires of some 700 subjects were profiled by immunosequencing and related to cytomegalovirus serostatus. In addition to the first cohort of approximately 650 subjects, a separate validation cohort of 120 different subjects was used. High-throughput TCR immunosequencing, statistical association of individual TCRs with disease status, and machine learning were combined to predict cytomegalovirus infection status. To study patterns of TCR occurrence, a later analysis re-analyzed previously published TCR beta repertoires from under 750 donors and added high-resolution HLA genotyping. Rather than drawing on any new phenotypic data, the later analysis identified candidate immune exposures from TCR beta sequences and the way those sequences occurred across donors. In an earlier analysis of roughly 540 of the donors, high-throughput TCR beta sequencing was used to judge whether each TCR beta V gene segment behaved as functional or pseudogenic. Donor age, sex, ethnicity and CMV serostatus were compiled together with the repertoire data. A later genetic analysis used genome-wide SNP genotypes for about 55% of the 666 donors, treating that subset as a discovery cohort. Every repertoire in the discovery cohort had been generated on one and the same sequencing platform. HLA typing included class I and class II loci at four-digit resolution. The number of donors typed differed by locus, with roughly 620-630 for A, B, C, DRB1 and DQB1, approximately 500 for DQA1, 606 for DPA1, and under 490 for DPB1. Several DR-DQ haplotypes were handled as single units for association and clustering, since linkage in the cohort was strong. Among 350 to 400 genotyped donors of the cohort, an average of 235,054 unique TCR beta nucleotide sequences were sequenced per donor, 15% to 20% of them non-productive.

Libraries were constructed by the immunoSEQ multiplex PCR assay. For the multiplex PCR, a mixture combining 60 forward primers for TCR Vbeta segments and 13 reverse primers for TCR Jbeta segments was used. A multiplex PCR assay on genomic DNA amplified the CDR3 region of rearranged TCR beta genes. Amplified TCR beta libraries were sequenced as 87-base-pair reads on the Illumina HiSeq System. As for the original processing: A later analysis tallied 75 million to 95 million unique TCR beta chains across the 666 repertoires, and some 12 million of those chains were shared by two or more donors. Raw reads were error-corrected and collapsed into unique sequences by a nearest-neighbor algorithm in which closely related sequences were merged to remove PCR and sequencing errors. To assign V, D and J gene segments, CDR3 sequences were aligned to IMGT reference sequences. For a sequence to be retained, a match of at least six nucleotides was required to both a V gene segment and a J gene segment. A rearrangement counted as productive if the CDR3 had no stop codons and remained in frame with V and J, and every other rearrangement counted as non-productive. CDR3 was defined by IMGT convention, running from the second conserved V-encoded cysteine to the conserved J-encoded phenylalanine. In an earlier analysis of 500 to 650 of the donors, sequences lacking an unambiguous match to a single V gene segment were excluded. An earlier analysis of fewer than 750 of the donors classified V segments as functional when productive rearrangements were above 56.7% and as segregating when the standard deviation between donors was above 5%. To diagnose cytomegalovirus status from the catalog of TCR beta chain sequences, a statistical classification framework was built. In a later analysis, TCR nucleotide sequences were compared against IMGT/GENE-DB human TR gene sequences so that V and J genes could be assigned. In a later analysis, CDR3 sequences and most-parsimonious VDJ recombination scenarios were assigned using the TCRdist pipeline. A later analysis defined each TCR beta chain by its CDR3 amino acid sequence plus V-gene family, and excluded reads lacking a unique V-gene family. A later analysis removed 550 to 700 highly shared, low-generation-probability nucleotide sequences to deal with suspected cross-contamination and a sequencing artifact. For each public chain, a later analysis derived a clonal expansion index from normalized ranks of inferred template counts within each repertoire. In a later analysis, generation probabilities were computed with a VDJ recombination model fitted to out-of-frame rearrangements, and the resulting probabilities were checked against IGoR. In a later analysis, hypergeometric tests were used to score TCR-TCR, TCR-HLA and TCR-CMV co-occurrence, with a repertoire-size bias correction applied to TCR pairs. To estimate false discovery rates, a later analysis permuted the HLA or CMV assignments 20 times. In a later analysis, co-occurring TCRs were grouped using DBSCAN, with TCRdist sequence similarity added in when clustering inside HLA-allele-positive subsets. Repertoires with fewer than 30,000 or more than 120,000 public chains were left out of co-occurrence clustering, as were five repertoires with anomalous nucleotide sharing. In its TCRdb copy, this immuneACCESS table keeps in-frame sequences only and misses some clones. Where compared with another copy, unresolved V genes explain less than half of these, and the others have no known cause. V and J calls and clone size come straight from that table; D and trimming were deduced from the DNA. For this sample the table gives over 150,000 clones, of which roughly 77% were detected only once. The ten largest clones represent 2.2% of the sample.

The CDR3 goes from the cysteine to the phenylalanine over 16 residues. Only the CDR3 DNA is retained, 48 bases long and in frame from the first base. V is pared back by 0 bases and J by 3 bases, with 12 bases lying between the germline termini. CDR1 and CDR2 (LGHNA, YSLEER) derive from the germline V gene. Results and caveats for the whole study, not just this receptor: The sequencing pipeline was judged likely to have produced a cluster of highly shared sequence variants as a technical artifact. In a later analysis, the rate of TCR association differed among HLA loci, with DRB1 alleles having the most associated TCRs and HLA-C alleles having the fewest. A later analysis found that HLA-associated TCR beta chains were more clonally expanded and had lower generation probabilities than equally common non-associated chains. The earlier analysis of approximately 540 of the donors excluded roughly 16 rarely observed V segments, including chromosome 9 orphons, because counts were too low. The study listed 150 to 200 TCR beta chains as associated with cytomegalovirus. CMV serostatus was the only immune exposure information available for the cohort. This cohort had only TCR beta chains sequenced, and the lack of alpha or paired-chain data limited which features could be detected. Correlated functional status among segregating V segments might reflect linkage disequilibrium, but an unknown experimental factor could not be ruled out. Because the 87-base-pair reads could not distinguish some IMGT-functional V segments, including TRBV6-2 and TRBV6-3, those segments were excluded. Broadly in line with IMGT annotations, most TCR beta V segments showed up in productive rearrangements about 87% or about 30% of the time in an earlier analysis of 450 to 600 of the donors. Most CMV-associated TCR beta chains appeared to be HLA-restricted in a later analysis, and the HLA associations seemed to be driven largely by CMV exposure. The authors suggested that the approach could potentially be extended to other disease states and immunological phenotypes. Cytomegalovirus status was reported to be diagnosed by the classifier with high specificity and sensitivity in both the original and validation cohorts. A later analysis associated 15,000 to 20,000 TCR beta sequences with specific HLA alleles at a false discovery rate of 0.05. An association between a missense DCLRE1C variant and V-gene and J-gene trimming of TCR beta chains was found in a later genetic analysis and replicated in an independent cohort. Assigning TCR associations to individual alleles was difficult when HLA alleles, especially DR and DQ, strongly co-occurred. A further reported finding was that TCR beta sequences accurately predicted the HLA-A and HLA-B alleles for most subjects in the first cohort. HLA typing was unavailable for some donors at each locus, so association tests used only the typed subset. In vitro tests confirmed that a few of the cytomegalovirus-associated TCR beta chains recognize cytomegalovirus antigens. Roughly uniform sequencing depth across donors was assumed in presence/absence analyses, although this assumption may not hold. In a later genetic analysis, fewer N-insertions in productive TCRs were reported among donors in an Asian-associated ancestry cluster than the approximately 670-donor mean. A later analysis reported that several top co-occurrence clusters appeared linked to parvovirus B19, influenza, CMV and Epstein-Barr virus. Across donors, most TCR sequences were observed very rarely, whereas some public TCRs were present in many individuals.

The cohort comprised some 730 healthy bone marrow donors. At the time of sampling, all cohort members were nominally healthy, though unrecorded immune exposures were likely present. The donor tested CMV seropositive, placing the donor among the 290 or so seropositive members of the cohort. Each donor provided a peripheral blood sample, and peripheral blood mononuclear cells were used for TCR beta sequencing. Genomic DNA extraction from the blood cell samples was performed with the Qiagen DNeasy Blood Extraction Kit. The chain links TRBV4-3 with TRBJ1-3; the D region possibly corresponds to TRBD1 (6 bases align). This TCR derives from a middle-aged man in good health and CMV-seropositive. The source material was PBMCs. The bases read TGCGCCAGCAGCCAAGACTCACAGGGTCTTGGAAACACCATATATTTT. Its protein product is CASSQDSQGLGNTIYF.